The clone carrying this TCR beta chain was detected only a few times. No antigen is known for it. The CDR3 runs 16 residues. The V gene's germline CDR1 is SGHVS and CDR2 FQNEAQ. Trimming cost V 9 bases and J 8 bases; bases outside gene matches: 16. These data come from a study of T-cell reconstitution after alpha-beta-depleted transplantation in children. During its preparation, the TCRbeta library received unique molecular identifiers. From the PCR reads, TCRdb called clonotypes with MiXCR, one entry per CDR3 protein. Altogether approximately 630,000 distinct CDR3 sequences are present, around 12% being singletons, with the ten largest covering 0.79%. Overall study results and limits: About two months after transplant, alpha-beta T cells reportedly came from several hundred expanded graft clones. T-cell numbers and diversity, one year after transplant, stemmed largely from T cells that were newly produced.

Specimen: PBMCs, collected before TCRalphabeta/CD19-depleted stem cell transplant. This sequence originates from a girl aged 2-10 years with congenital amegakaryocytic thrombocytopenia, due to receive a stem cell transplant. The V gene is TRBV7-8, the J gene TRBJ1-6; 7 nucleotides line up with TRBD1. The CDR3 DNA reads TGTGCCAGTACTGCGCACAGGGGTTGGTTGGATTCACCCCTCCACTTT. This encodes CASTAHRGWLDSPLHF. The full variable domain, in which reference TRBV7-8 and TRBJ1-6 provide the parts outside the CDR3, is GAGVSQSPRYKVAKRGQDVALRCDPISGHVSLFWYQQALGQGPEFLTYFQNEAQLDKSGLPSDRFFAERPEGSVSTLKIQRTQQEDSAVYLCASTAHRGWLDSPLHFGNGTRLTVT.